Below, 23 T cell receptor beta chains from the same sample are listed, as sequenced in a study of blood T cells in healthy people across ages. With a J-beta primer mix and a sample-barcoded 5' primer, a second PCR ran about 7 to 12 cycles. TCRdb re-analysed the 5' RACE reads in MiXCR, keeping a single row per CDR3 protein. This repertoire shows more than 750,000 distinct CDR3 sequences, approximately 32% found once; its top ten account for about 9.4%. These data are also associated with another study on T cells of mothers and their children.

Sequencing used blood. Receptors originate from a woman between 35 and 50 years old in good health.

This clonotype was recorded many times. The rearrangement links TRBV7-2 to TRBJ1-2; D not certain. This CDR3 has 12 amino acids. In germline, CDR1 is SGHTA, CDR2 FQGNSA. The germline V and J ends were trimmed by 4 bases and 7 bases, with 10 bases remaining between them. CDR3 residues: CASSSVGFGYTF. The CDR3 DNA reads as TGTGCCAGCAGCTCGGTAGGGTTTGGCTACACCTTC.

This clonotype was seen just once. As DNA, the CDR3 is TGTGCCATCAGTGAGCACCGGGACAGTGACTACTACAATGAGCAGTTCTTC. Its translation: CAISEHRDSDYYNEQFF. The genes are TRBV10-3 and TRBJ2-1; TRBD1 aligns across 7 bases. The CDR3 covers 17 residues. Per germline, CDR1 ENHRY and CDR2 SYGVKD. The J segment lost 3 bases and the V segment lost 2 bases, leaving 10 bases of the junction unmatched.

The table lists this clonotype with a count of one. The CDR3 here is CASSQFTEGSYEQYF. In DNA form, the CDR3 reads TGCGCCAGTAGCCAGTTCACAGAGGGCTCCTACGAGCAGTACTTC. The gene calls are TRBV5-1 and TRBJ2-7, with D maybe TRBD2 (5 bases). Germline CDR1 SGHRS, CDR2 YFSETQ. The CDR3 has 15 amino acids. Trimming cost V 8 bases and J 0 bases, with 18 bases left between them. Drawing the rest from reference TRBV5-1 and TRBJ2-7, the complete variable domain is KAGVTQTPRYLIKTRGQQVTLSCSPISGHRSVSWYQQTPGQGLQFLFEYFSETQRNKGNFPGRFSGRQFSNSRSEMNVSTLELGDSALYLCASSQFTEGSYEQYFGPGTRLTVT.

Concerning this clonotype itself: A read error is possible here, since a much larger clone lies one base away. J is TRBJ1-1 and V is TRBV5-1; 8 bases match TRBD1. Germline-derived CDR1 and CDR2 are SGHRS and YFSETQ. The CDR3 contains 15 residues. The CDR3 loop reads CTSTQGASMNTEAFF. The DNA for the CDR3 is TGCACCAGCACCCAGGGGGCAAGTATGAACACTGAAGCTTTCTTT.

Comments on this clonotype: This may come from a read error, since a much larger clone is one base off. The chain employs TRBV6-2 or TRBV6-3 and TRBJ2-7, with 7 bases lining up with TRBD2. Germline assignment: CDR1 MNHEY and CDR2 SVGEGT. The CDR3 runs to 15 residues. Written as DNA, the CDR3 is TGTGCCGGCAGTTCATTTACTAGCGTTCCCTACGAGCAGTACTTC. Its protein is CAGSSFTSVPYEQYF.

The chain links TRBV7-2 to TRBJ2-3; the D gene is possibly TRBD2 (5 bases). This CDR3 has 16 amino acids. CDR1 and CDR2 (germline): SGHTA, FQGNSA. Trimming left V 11 bases short and J 0 bases short, with 21 bases between. The CDR3 DNA follows: TGTGCCGGCGGCCTTACGAGCGGCTCTAGCACAGATACGCAGTATTTT. As protein: CAGGLTSGSSTDTQYF.

The chain links TRBV10-3 to TRBJ2-4; TRBD2 matches at 9 bases. The J call is in doubt because the DNA end fits TRBJ2-5 better. Germline V CDR1 and CDR2: ENHRY, SYGVKD. CDR3 length equals 15 residues. The chain's CDR3 is CAISEETSGLETQYF. In DNA form, the CDR3 reads TGTGCCATCAGTGAGGAGACTAGCGGATTAGAGACCCAGTACTTC.

In the case of this clonotype: Here the CDR3 omits its conserved ending phenylalanine or tryptophan, so a read error is the likely source. The CDR3 coding sequence is TGTGCCAGCAGCTTGGTATTAGGGTTGAGCAATCAGCCCCAGCATTGT. The encoded protein is CASSLVLGLSNQPQHC. The genes are TRBV5-5 and TRBJ1-5; D remains unclear. This CDR3 contains 16 residues. Germline CDR1 reads SGHKS; CDR2 reads YYEKEE (reference sequence). V gave up 0 bases and J gave up 1 base, with 11 bases separating them.

Remarks on this clonotype: A read error may be the cause here, since a much bigger clone is one base away. This chain joins TRBV5-1 and TRBJ2-1; D may match TRBD1 or TRBD2 (6 bases each). V was trimmed by 4 bases and J by 7 bases, leaving 18 bases between them. Germline CDR1 and CDR2: SGHRS and YFSETQ. The CDR3 contains 15 residues. CDR3 sequence (DNA): TGCGCCAGCAGCATAGGCGGGACAAGTCCAAATGAGCAGTTCTTC. Translated, it gives CASSIGGTSPNEQFF.

Only a few counts were recorded for this clonotype. The chain joins TRBV12-3 or TRBV12-4 to TRBJ1-1, with D perhaps TRBD1 (5 bases). The V end lost 3 bases, the J end lost 1 base, and 9 bases lay between the germline ends. This CDR3 has 14 residues. CDR3 in amino acids: CASSLTVENTEAFF. The CDR3 DNA sequence: TGTGCCAGCAGTTTGACAGTCGAGAACACTGAAGCTTTCTTT.

V usage is TRBV7-2 and J usage is TRBJ2-4; 8 nucleotides match TRBD1. This CDR3 comprises 15 residues. Per germline, CDR1 SGHTA and CDR2 FQGNSA. V shed 2 bases, J shed 13 bases, and the junction held 13 bases outside the gene matches. CDR3 bases: TGTGCCAGCAGCTTAAACAGGGGGGAATACAATGAGCAGTACTTC. Translated: CASSLNRGEYNEQYF. Using reference TRBV7-2 and TRBJ2-4 for the parts outside the CDR3, the full variable domain is GAGVSQSPSNKVTEKGKDVELRCDPISGHTALYWYRQSLGQGLEFLIYFQGNSAPDKSGLPSDRFSAERTGGSVSTLTIQRTQQEDSAVYLCASSLNRGEYNEQYFGAGTRLSVL.

This chain links TRBV7-9 with TRBJ1-2; 7 bases fit TRBD1. This CDR3 spans 11 amino acids. Trimming removed 8 bases from V and 6 bases from J; junction bases left unmatched: 3. CDR1 is SEHNR and CDR2 is FQNEAQ in the germline V gene (reference sequence). The CDR3 loop is CASYGTDGYTF. CDR3 DNA: TGTGCCAGCTATGGGACAGATGGCTACACCTTC.

This clonotype was seen a handful of times. The J gene is TRBJ1-1, the V gene TRBV6-5, with 8 bases matching TRBD1. The V and J ends lost 0 bases and 5 bases, in that order; junction bases with no gene match: 8. The CDR3 contains 16 residues. Germline-derived CDR1 and CDR2 are MNHEY and SVGAGI. The CDR3 sequence is CASSYSPQGAGTEAFF. DNA of the CDR3: TGTGCCAGCAGTTACTCCCCGCAGGGGGCAGGTACTGAAGCTTTCTTT.

This clonotype was found a few times. The chain recombines TRBV28 with TRBJ2-2; the D gene is possibly TRBD2 (7 bases). Trimming took off 8 bases at V and 5 bases at J, with 15 bases between the two ends. The CDR3 is 14 residues long. Per the germline V gene, CDR1 is MDHEN and CDR2 is SYDVKM. CDR3 coding DNA: TGTGCCAGCTTGAGGGGAGGGGGGACCGGGGAGCTGTTTTTT. It yields the protein CASLRGGGTGELFF. Using reference TRBV28 and TRBJ2-2 for the parts outside the CDR3, the full variable domain is DVKVTQSSRYLVKRTGEKVFLECVQDMDHENMFWYRQDPGLGLRLIYFSYDVKMKEKGDIPEGYSVSREKKERFSLILESASTNQTSMYLCASLRGGGTGELFFGEGSRLTVL.

This clonotype was seen repeatedly, ten times or more. V is TRBV15 and J is TRBJ2-5; 7 nucleotides align to TRBD2. The V gene end was trimmed by 0 bases and the J gene end by 3 bases; junction bases not matched to a gene: 7. CDR1 LNHNV and CDR2 YYDKDF come from the germline V gene (reference sequence). This CDR3 contains 16 residues. CDR3 in DNA: TGTGCCACCAGCAGAGATAAGGCCAGCGGGGAAGAGACCCAGTACTTC. Its translation: CATSRDKASGEETQYF.

This clonotype was seen a few times. The V and J genes are TRBV5-1 and TRBJ1-1, with 8 bases matching TRBD1. V shed 7 bases, J shed 1 base, and the junction held 9 bases outside the gene matches. The germline V gene encodes CDR1 SGHRS and CDR2 YFSETQ. The CDR3 loop spans 15 amino acids. CDR3 amino acids: CASSGTGVPNTEAFF. CDR3 DNA sequence: TGCGCCAGCTCCGGGACAGGCGTACCGAACACTGAAGCTTTCTTT.

This clonotype occurred many times. The chain recombines TRBV20-1 with TRBJ1-4; 10 nucleotides align to TRBD1. The germline CDR1 and CDR2 sequences are DFQATT and SNEGSKA (reference sequence). V lost 4 bases, J lost 5 bases, and 1 base stayed unmatched. This CDR3 is built from 13 residues. The CDR3 DNA reads TGCAGTGCTAAGGGACAGGGGAATGAAAAACTGTTTTTT. This gives the protein CSAKGQGNEKLFF.

This clonotype has only a few counts. The chain links TRBV28 to TRBJ1-5; TRBD1 aligns across 8 bases. There are 15 residues in the CDR3. V lost 6 bases, J lost 4 bases, and 8 bases stayed unmatched. Germline assignment: CDR1 MDHEN and CDR2 SYDVKM. CDR3 sequence reads: CASRSQGAVNQPQHF. DNA for the CDR3: TGTGCCAGCAGGTCGCAGGGGGCAGTTAATCAGCCCCAGCATTTT.

About this clonotype: An end of the junction differs from the germline gene, which may be a read error. The V and J genes are TRBV3-1 and TRBJ1-6; D gene unclear. Germline V gene data show CDR1 as LGHDT and CDR2 as YNNKEL (reference sequence). The CDR3 runs 17 residues. This CDR3 is CAGSQGLAPIYNSPLHF. The CDR3 DNA reads as TGTGCCGGCAGCCAAGGATTGGCTCCTATCTATAATTCACCCCTCCACTTT.

This clonotype was counted between two and nine times. CDR3 DNA: TGTGCCAGCAACCCTGGAGTAGGGGTAGGAAACACCATATATTTT. This encodes CASNPGVGVGNTIYF. J is TRBJ1-3 and V is TRBV7-9; a possible D gene is TRBD1 (5 bases). V was pared by 7 bases and J by 4 bases, with 17 bases between. This CDR3 contains 15 residues. From germline, CDR1 is SEHNR and CDR2 FQNEAQ (reference sequence).

This chain's CDR3 is CASSLAVGYNEQYF. DNA of the CDR3: TGTGCCAGCAGCTTAGCGGTGGGTTACAATGAGCAGTACTTC. V and J are TRBV7-2 and TRBJ2-1; D is ambiguous. The J call is uncertain, as TRBJ2-7 better fits the DNA end. The length of the CDR3 is 14 residues. Germline V CDR1 and CDR2: SGHTA, FQGNSA.

This chain joins TRBV10-3 and TRBJ1-6, with TRBD1 matching 7 bases. CDR3 length: 14 amino acids. Unmatched junction bases numbered 4, after V lost 2 bases and J lost 9 bases. Per the germline V gene, CDR1 is ENHRY and CDR2 is SYGVKD. The CDR3: CAISEDRVGSPLHF. CDR3 coding DNA: TGTGCCATCAGTGAGGACAGGGTGGGTTCACCCCTCCACTTT.

This clonotype appeared a few times. The CDR3 region is CASSLTGEGETQYF. CDR3 nucleotide sequence: TGTGCCAGCAGCTTAACCGGGGAAGGAGAGACCCAGTACTTC. The chain employs TRBV7-9 and TRBJ2-5; D possibly corresponds to TRBD2 (5 bases). This CDR3 spans 14 amino acids. Trimming cost V 2 bases and J 4 bases, with 11 bases left between them. Germline values: CDR1 SEHNR, CDR2 FQNEAQ (reference sequence).